This entry describes one T cell receptor beta chain. Trimming took off 4 bases at V and 5 bases at J, with 23 bases between the two ends. The germline V gene encodes CDR1 SNHLY and CDR2 FYNNEI. The CDR3 sequence is 17 residues long. This sample was included in a study of blood T cell repertoires in COVID-19. In the study overall: The United States, Italy and Spain provided the acute and convalescent COVID-19 samples. Sample material is recorded as cDNA or gDNA derived from T cells, B-cell-depleted T cells, or PBMCs.

Original methodology: How many nucleated cells were present was estimated from reference gene primer amplification. The table came from immunoSEQ multiplex PCR; TCRdb's copy has only in-frame clones and leaves some out. That table gives V, J and clone size, and the DNA gave D and trimming. The sample holds about 150,000 clones, 82% seen once. The receptor comes from a human donor with acute or convalescent COVID-19. The donor label of this sample is uncertain. The genes are TRBV2 and TRBJ2-5; weak D call: TRBD1 (6 bases). Material for sequencing was peripheral blood. This CDR3 is CASSGPTGYYKGETQYF. The CDR3, as DNA: TGTGCCAGCAGTGGCCCGACAGGCTACTACAAGGGGGAGACCCAGTACTTC.